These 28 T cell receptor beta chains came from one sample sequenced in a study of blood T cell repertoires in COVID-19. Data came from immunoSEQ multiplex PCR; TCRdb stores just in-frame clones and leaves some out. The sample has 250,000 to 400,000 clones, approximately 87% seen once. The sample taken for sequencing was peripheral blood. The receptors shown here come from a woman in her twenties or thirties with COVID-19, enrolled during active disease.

The CDR3 nucleotides read TGTGCCAGCAGCGTAGGACAGGGGGAGCGGAATGAGCAGTTCTTC. Translation gives CASSVGQGERNEQFF. J is TRBJ2-1 and V is TRBV5-6, with TRBD1 matching 10 bases. The germline CDR1 and CDR2 sequences are SGHDT and YYEEEE. The CDR3 is 15 amino acids. The trim removed 4 bases at V and 7 bases at J, leaving 8 bases unmatched.

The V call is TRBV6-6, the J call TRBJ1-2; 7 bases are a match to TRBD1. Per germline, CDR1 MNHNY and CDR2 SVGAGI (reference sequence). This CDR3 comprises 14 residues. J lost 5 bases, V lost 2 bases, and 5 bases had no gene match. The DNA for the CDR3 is TGTGCCAGCAGTTACGCAGGGGGATCTTATGGCTACACCTTC. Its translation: CASSYAGGSYGYTF.

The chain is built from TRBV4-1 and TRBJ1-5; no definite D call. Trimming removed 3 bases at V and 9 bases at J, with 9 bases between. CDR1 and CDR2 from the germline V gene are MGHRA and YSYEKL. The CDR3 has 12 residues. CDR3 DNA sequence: TGCGCCAGCAGCCAGATAGATGGGCCCCAGCATTTT. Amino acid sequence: CASSQIDGPQHF.

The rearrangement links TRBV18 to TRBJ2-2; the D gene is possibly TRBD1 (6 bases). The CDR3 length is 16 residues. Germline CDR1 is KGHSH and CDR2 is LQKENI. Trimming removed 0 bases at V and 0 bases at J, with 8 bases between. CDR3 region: CASSPPAGANTGELFF. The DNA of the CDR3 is TGTGCCAGCTCACCACCCGCAGGGGCGAACACCGGGGAGCTGTTTTTT.

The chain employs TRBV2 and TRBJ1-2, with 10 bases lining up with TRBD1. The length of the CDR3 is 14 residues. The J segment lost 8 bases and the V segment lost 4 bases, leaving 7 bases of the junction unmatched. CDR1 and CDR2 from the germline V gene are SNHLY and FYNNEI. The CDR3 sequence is CASSGQGAKEGYTF. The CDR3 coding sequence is TGTGCCAGCAGTGGACAGGGGGCGAAGGAGGGCTACACCTTC.

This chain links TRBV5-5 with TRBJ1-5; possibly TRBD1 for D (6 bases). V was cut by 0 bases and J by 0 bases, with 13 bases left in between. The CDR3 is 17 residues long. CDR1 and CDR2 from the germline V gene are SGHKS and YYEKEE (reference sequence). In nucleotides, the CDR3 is TGTGCCAGCAGCTTGGGGGCAGGGGTTTCTAGCAATCAGCCCCAGCATTTT. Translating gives CASSLGAGVSSNQPQHF.

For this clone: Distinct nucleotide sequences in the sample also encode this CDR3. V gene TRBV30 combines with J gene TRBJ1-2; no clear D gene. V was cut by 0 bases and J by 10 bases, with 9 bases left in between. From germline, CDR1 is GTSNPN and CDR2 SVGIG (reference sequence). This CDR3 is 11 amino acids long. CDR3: CAWSVSQNYTF. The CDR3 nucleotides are TGTGCCTGGAGTGTAAGTCAGAACTACACCTTC. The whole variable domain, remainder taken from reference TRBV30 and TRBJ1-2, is SQTIHQWPATLVQPVGSPLSLECTVEGTSNPNLYWYRQAAGRGLQLLFYSVGIGQISSEVPQNLSASRPQDRQFILSSKKLLLSDSGFYLCAWSVSQNYTFGSGTRLTVV.

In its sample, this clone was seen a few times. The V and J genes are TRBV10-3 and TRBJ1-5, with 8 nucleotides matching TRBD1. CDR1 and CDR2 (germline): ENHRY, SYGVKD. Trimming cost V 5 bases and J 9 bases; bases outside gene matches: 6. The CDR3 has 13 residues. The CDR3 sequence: CAISSQGDGPQHF. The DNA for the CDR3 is TGTGCCATCAGTTCACAGGGGGACGGGCCCCAGCATTTT.

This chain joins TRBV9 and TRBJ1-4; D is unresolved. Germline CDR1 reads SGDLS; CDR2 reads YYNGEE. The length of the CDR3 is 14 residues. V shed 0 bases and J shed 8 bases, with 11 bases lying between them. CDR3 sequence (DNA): TGTGCCAGCAGCGTAGGAGGGCGCGGGGAAAAACTGTTTTTT. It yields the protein CASSVGGRGEKLFF.

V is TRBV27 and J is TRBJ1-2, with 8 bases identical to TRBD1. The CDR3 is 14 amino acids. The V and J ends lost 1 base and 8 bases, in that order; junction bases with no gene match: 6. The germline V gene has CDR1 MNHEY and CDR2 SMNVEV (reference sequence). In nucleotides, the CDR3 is TGTGCCAGCAGTTTATTAGGGACAGGTGACGGCTACACCTTC. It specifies CASSLLGTGDGYTF.

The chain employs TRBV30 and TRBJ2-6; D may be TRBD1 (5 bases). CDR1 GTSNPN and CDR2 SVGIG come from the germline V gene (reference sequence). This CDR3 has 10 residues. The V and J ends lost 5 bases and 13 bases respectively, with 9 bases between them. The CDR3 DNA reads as TGTGCCTGGTCAGGGCAAGTCCTGACTTTC. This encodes CAWSGQVLTF.

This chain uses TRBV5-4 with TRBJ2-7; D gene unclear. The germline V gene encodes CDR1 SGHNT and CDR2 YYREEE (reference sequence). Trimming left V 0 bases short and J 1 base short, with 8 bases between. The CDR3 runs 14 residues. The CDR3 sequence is CASSLGLQSYEQYF. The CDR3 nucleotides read TGTGCCAGCAGCTTGGGACTCCAGTCCTACGAGCAGTACTTC.

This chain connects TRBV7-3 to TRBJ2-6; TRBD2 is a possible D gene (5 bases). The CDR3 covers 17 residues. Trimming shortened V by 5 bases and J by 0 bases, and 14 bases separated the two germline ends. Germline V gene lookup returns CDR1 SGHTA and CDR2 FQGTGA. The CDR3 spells CASSPGMTDSGANVLTF. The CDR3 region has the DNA TGTGCCAGCAGCCCCGGGATGACCGACTCTGGGGCCAACGTCCTGACTTTC.

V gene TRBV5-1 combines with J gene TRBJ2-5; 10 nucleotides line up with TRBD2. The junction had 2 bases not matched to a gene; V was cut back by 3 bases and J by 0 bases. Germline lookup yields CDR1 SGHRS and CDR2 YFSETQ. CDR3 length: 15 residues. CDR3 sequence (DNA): TGCGCCAGCAGCTGGGGACTAGCGTACCAAGAGACCCAGTACTTC. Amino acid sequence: CASSWGLAYQETQYF.

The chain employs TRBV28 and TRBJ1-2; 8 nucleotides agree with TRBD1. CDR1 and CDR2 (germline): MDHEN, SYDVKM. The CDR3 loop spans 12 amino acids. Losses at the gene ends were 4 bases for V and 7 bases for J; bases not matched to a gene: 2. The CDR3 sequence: CASSSTGGGYTF. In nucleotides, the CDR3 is TGTGCCAGCAGTTCAACAGGGGGTGGCTACACCTTC.

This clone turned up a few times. CDR3 amino acids: CASSDRRHPEKLFF. CDR3 nucleotides: TGCGCCAGCAGTGACCGAAGACACCCTGAAAAACTGTTTTTT. The chain has TRBV10-1 and TRBJ1-4; D unresolved. This CDR3 contains 14 residues. V lost 3 bases and J lost 7, with 12 bases in between. CDR1 is WNHNN and CDR2 is SYGVQD in the germline V gene (reference sequence).

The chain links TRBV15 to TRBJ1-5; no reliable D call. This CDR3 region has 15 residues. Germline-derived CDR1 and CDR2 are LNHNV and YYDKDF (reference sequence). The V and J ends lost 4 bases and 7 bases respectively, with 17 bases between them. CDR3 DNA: TGTGCCACCAGCACCAAAAGGACGGGATGGCAGCCCCAGCATTTT. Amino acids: CATSTKRTGWQPQHF.

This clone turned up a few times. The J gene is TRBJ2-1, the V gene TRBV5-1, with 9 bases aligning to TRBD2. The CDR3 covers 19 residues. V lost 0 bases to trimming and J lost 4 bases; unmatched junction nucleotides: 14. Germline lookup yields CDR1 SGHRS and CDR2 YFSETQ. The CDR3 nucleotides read TGCGCCAGCAGCTTGGCCTATGGGACTAGCCCCGGTTTTTACAATGAGCAGTTCTTC. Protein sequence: CASSLAYGTSPGFYNEQFF.

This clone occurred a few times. The CDR3 DNA is TGTGCCAGCAGCTTACAGCAGGGGGCCGATGGCTACACCTTC. Protein: CASSLQQGADGYTF. The chain joins TRBV7-8 to TRBJ1-2, with TRBD1 identical over 8 bases. The CDR3 extends over 14 amino acids. V trimming: 2 bases; J trimming: 6 bases; junction bases outside the gene matches: 5. Germline-derived CDR1 and CDR2 are SGHVS and FQNEAQ.

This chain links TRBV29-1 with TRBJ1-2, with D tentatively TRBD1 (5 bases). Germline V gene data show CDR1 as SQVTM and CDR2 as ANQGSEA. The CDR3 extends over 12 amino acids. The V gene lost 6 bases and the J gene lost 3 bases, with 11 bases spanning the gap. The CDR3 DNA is TGCAGCGTAGATCAGGGTGACTATGGCTACACCTTC. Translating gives CSVDQGDYGYTF. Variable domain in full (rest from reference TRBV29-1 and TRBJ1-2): SAVISQKPSRDICQRGTSLTIQCQVDSQVTMMFWYRQQPGQSLTLIATANQGSEATYESGFVIDKFPISRPNLTFSTLTVSNMSPEDSSIYLCSVDQGDYGYTFGSGTRLTVV.

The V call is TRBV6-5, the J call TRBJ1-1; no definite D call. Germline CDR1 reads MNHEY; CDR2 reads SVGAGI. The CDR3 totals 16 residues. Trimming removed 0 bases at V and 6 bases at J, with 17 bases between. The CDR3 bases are TGTGCCAGCAGTTACTCGTCCGGGTCACTGGCGGCTGAAGCTTTCTTT. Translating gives CASSYSSGSLAAEAFF.

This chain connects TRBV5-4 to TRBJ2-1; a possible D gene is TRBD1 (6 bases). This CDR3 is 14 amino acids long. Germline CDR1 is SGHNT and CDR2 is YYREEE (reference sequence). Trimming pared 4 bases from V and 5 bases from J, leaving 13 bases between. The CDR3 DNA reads TGTGCCAGCAGCCCAAACAGGGCTAACAATGAGCAGTTCTTC. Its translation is CASSPNRANNEQFF.

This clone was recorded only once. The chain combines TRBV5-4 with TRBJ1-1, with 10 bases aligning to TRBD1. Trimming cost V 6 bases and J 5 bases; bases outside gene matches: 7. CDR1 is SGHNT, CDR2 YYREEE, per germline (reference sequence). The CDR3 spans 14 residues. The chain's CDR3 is CASTRQGAPTEAFF. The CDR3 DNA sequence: TGTGCCAGCACTCGACAGGGGGCGCCGACTGAAGCTTTCTTT.

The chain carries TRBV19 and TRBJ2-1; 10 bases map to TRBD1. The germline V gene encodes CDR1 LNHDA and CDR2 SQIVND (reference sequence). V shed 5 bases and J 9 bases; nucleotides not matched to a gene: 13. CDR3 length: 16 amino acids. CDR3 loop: CASSPNMGQGFLEQFF. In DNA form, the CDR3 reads TGTGCCAGTAGTCCTAATATGGGACAGGGGTTTCTTGAGCAGTTCTTC.

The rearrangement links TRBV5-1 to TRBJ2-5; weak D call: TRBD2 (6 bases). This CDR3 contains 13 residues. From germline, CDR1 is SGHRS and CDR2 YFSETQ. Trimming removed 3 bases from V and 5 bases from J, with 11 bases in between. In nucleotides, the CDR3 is TGCGCCAGCAGCTACGAGGAGGGGGAGACCCAGTACTTC. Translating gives CASSYEEGETQYF.

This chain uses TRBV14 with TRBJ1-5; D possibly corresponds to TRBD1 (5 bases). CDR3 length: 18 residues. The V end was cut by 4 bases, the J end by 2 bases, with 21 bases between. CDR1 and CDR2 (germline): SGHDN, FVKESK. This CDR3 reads CASSPRDLWRARNQPQHF. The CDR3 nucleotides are TGTGCCAGCAGCCCGCGGGACCTCTGGAGGGCCCGCAATCAGCCCCAGCATTTT.

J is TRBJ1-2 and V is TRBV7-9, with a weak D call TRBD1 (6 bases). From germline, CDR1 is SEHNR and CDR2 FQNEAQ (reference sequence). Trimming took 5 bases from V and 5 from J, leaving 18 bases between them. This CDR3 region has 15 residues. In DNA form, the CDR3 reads TGTGCCAGCAGCCCAAGGCAGGGGCGCGGGTATGGCTACACCTTC. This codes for CASSPRQGRGYGYTF.

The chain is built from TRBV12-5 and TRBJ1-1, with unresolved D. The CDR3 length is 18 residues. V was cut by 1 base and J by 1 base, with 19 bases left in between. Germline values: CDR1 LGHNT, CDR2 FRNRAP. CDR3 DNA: TGTGCTAGTGGTTTGGCTCGGACTCCAGAACGGGGGAACACTGAAGCTTTCTTT. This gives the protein CASGLARTPERGNTEAFF.